This TCR beta chain is from a study of shared clonotypes between healthy human individuals. Recent acute infections and vaccinations were absent in the healthy HIV-negative adult donors. Methods used by the authors: Filtering of immunoSEQ junctional sequences could not match full-length read filtering. Using immunoSEQ multiplex PCR, the repertoire was profiled, and TCRdb retains in-frame clones only, with some absent. Clonal size and the V and J genes are those of that table, whereas D and trimming came from the DNA. The sample shows about 1,500,000 clones, about 96% of them seen only once. Germline lookup yields CDR1 LNHDA and CDR2 SQIVND (reference sequence). Trimming cost V 9 bases and J 8 bases; bases outside gene matches: 18. This CDR3 contains 15 residues.

This chain connects TRBV19 to TRBJ1-1; 7 nucleotides line up with TRBD1. The sequence derives from a man under 40 in good health. The sequenced sample consisted of naive CD4+ T cells sorted from blood. This sample's subset: CD45RA+ positively selected. In DNA form, the CDR3 reads TGTGCCAGCACCGACCCAGGGGGGACAAGTTTGGAAGCTTTCTTT. This translates into CASTDPGGTSLEAFF.